Below are 10 T cell receptor beta chains sequenced from a single sample in a study of shared clonotypes between healthy human individuals. Clones were read by immunoSEQ multiplex PCR, and TCRdb kept only the in-frame ones, dropping some. Here the sample spans roughly 500,000 clones, around 85% being singletons. Sequences were obtained from PBMCs. Receptor source: a woman aged 40 to 50 in good health. Some clones in this sample may be carry-over from other donors' samples.

The chain recombines TRBV11-2 with TRBJ2-7, with D unresolved. The CDR3 has 15 residues. Germline V gives CDR1 SGHAT, CDR2 FQNNGV. V shed 2 bases and J shed 3 bases, with 14 bases lying between them. The CDR3 bases are TGTGCCAGCAGCTTAAGCTCCCAAACCAACTACGAGCAGTACTTC. This sequence encodes CASSLSSQTNYEQYF.

The genes are TRBV29-1 and TRBJ2-7; D perhaps matches TRBD1 (5 bases). The CDR3 contains 12 residues. Trimming cost V 4 bases and J 3 bases, with 10 bases left between them. CDR1 is SQVTM, CDR2 ANQGSEA, per germline. The CDR3, as DNA: TGCAGCGTTGGCGTCAGGGACTACGAGCAGTACTTC. This sequence encodes CSVGVRDYEQYF.

This rearrangement joins TRBV28 to TRBJ1-2; 8 bases are shared with TRBD1. The CDR3 is 16 amino acids. J was trimmed by 4 bases and V by 3 bases; bases with no gene match: 10. Germline V lookup: CDR1 MDHEN, CDR2 SYDVKM. CDR3 coding DNA: TGTGCCAGCAGTTTCCCTGGGGACAGGAAAATCTATGGCTACACCTTC. Translating it yields CASSFPGDRKIYGYTF.

The V and J genes are TRBV4-3 and TRBJ2-3; 12 nucleotides line up with TRBD2. V lost 4 bases to trimming and J lost 5 bases; unmatched junction nucleotides: 4. The germline V gene encodes CDR1 LGHNA and CDR2 YSLEER. This CDR3 has 15 residues. DNA of the CDR3: TGCGCCAGCAGCCGCGGACTAGCGGGATTAGATACGCAGTATTTT. Translating gives CASSRGLAGLDTQYF.

This clone was recorded once. The V gene is TRBV2, the J gene TRBJ2-7; 8 bases are a match to TRBD2. This CDR3 is 17 amino acids long. V was clipped by 0 bases and J by 2 bases; unmatched bases: 9. CDR1 SNHLY and CDR2 FYNNEI come from the germline V gene. This chain's CDR3 is CASSEALPGAGAYEQYF. The CDR3 DNA reads TGTGCCAGCAGTGAAGCCCTCCCGGGAGCGGGAGCCTACGAGCAGTACTTC. Looking up the rest from reference TRBV2 and TRBJ2-7 gives the full variable domain: EPEVTQTPSHQVTQMGQEVILRCVPISNHLYFYWYRQILGQKVEFLVSFYNNEISEKSEIFDDQFSVERPDGSNFTLKIRSTKLEDSAMYFCASSEALPGAGAYEQYFGPGTRLTVT.

In regard to this clone: This likely stems from a read error, as it lies one base from a far larger clone. This chain uses TRBV28 with TRBJ2-7; TRBD2 is a possible D gene (6 bases). Germline-derived CDR1 and CDR2 are MDHEN and SYDVKM. This CDR3 is built from 15 residues. This CDR3 reads CSSSSGGSGDDEQYF. The CDR3 DNA is TGTTCCAGCAGTTCCGGGGGTAGCGGTGACGACGAGCAGTACTTC.

This clone turned up a few times. In DNA form, the CDR3 reads TGTGCCAGCAGCCATCTCAGACTAGCGGTAACTACGGGGGAGCAGTACTTC. It translates to CASSHLRLAVTTGEQYF. The chain couples TRBV7-9 to TRBJ2-7; 9 bases match TRBD2. CDR3 length equals 17 residues. Germline CDR1 reads SEHNR; CDR2 reads FQNEAQ (reference sequence). V gave up 5 bases and J gave up 7 bases; unmatched junction bases: 18.

The gene calls are TRBV6-1 and TRBJ2-7; D possibly corresponds to TRBD1 (6 bases). This CDR3 region has 12 residues. CDR1 is MNHNS and CDR2 is SASEGT in the germline V gene. V lost 7 bases and J lost 3, with 10 bases in between. The CDR3 reads CASKDRFYEQYF. CDR3 DNA: TGTGCCAGCAAAGACAGGTTCTACGAGCAGTACTTC.

The gene calls are TRBV9 and TRBJ2-3; 9 bases agree with TRBD2. This CDR3 is built from 15 residues. V shed 2 bases and J 2 bases; nucleotides not matched to a gene: 3. Germline loops: CDR1 SGDLS, CDR2 YYNGEE. The DNA of the CDR3 is TGTGCCAGCAGCGTGGTAGCGGGAGCCACAGATACGCAGTATTTT. Its protein is CASSVVAGATDTQYF.

The count of this clone is one. V usage is TRBV5-4 and J usage is TRBJ1-5; unclear D gene. The germline gives CDR1 SGHNT, CDR2 YYREEE (reference sequence). The CDR3 contains 15 residues. Trimming cost V 1 base and J 4 bases, with 12 bases left between them. This CDR3 reads CASSLSPAENQPQHF. The CDR3 coding sequence is TGTGCCAGCAGCTTGTCTCCGGCAGAGAATCAGCCCCAGCATTTT.